This TCR beta chain originates from a study of blood T cell repertoires in COVID-19. Study overall: Sites across the United States, Italy and Spain contributed samples from acute and convalescent COVID-19. Sources were T cells, B-cell-depleted T cells, or PBMCs; the material itself was cDNA or gDNA.

Study processing details: How many nucleated cells were present was estimated from reference gene primer amplification. Sequencing used immunoSEQ multiplex PCR; TCRdb keeps in-frame clones, though not all of them. The D gene and trimming were derived from the DNA, and the V and J assignments and clone size from that table. The table lists approximately 220,000 clones, roughly 84% of them singletons. The TCR was taken from a woman in her sixties with acute or convalescent COVID-19. Sequenced sample: peripheral blood.

In DNA form, the CDR3 reads TGCGCCAGCAGCCCCTGGGCCTCCTACGAGCAGTACTTC. Translated, it gives CASSPWASYEQYF. The chain employs TRBV5-1 and TRBJ2-7; D gene uncertain. The germline CDR1 and CDR2 sequences are SGHRS and YFSETQ. This CDR3 spans 13 amino acids. V was cut by 4 bases and J by 0 bases, with 8 bases left in between. Together with reference TRBV5-1 and TRBJ2-7, the CDR3 gives the full variable domain: KAGVTQTPRYLIKTRGQQVTLSCSPISGHRSVSWYQQTPGQGLQFLFEYFSETQRNKGNFPGRFSGRQFSNSRSEMNVSTLELGDSALYLCASSPWASYEQYFGPGTRLTVT.